This T cell receptor beta chain derives from a study of T cell responses to AZD1222 COVID-19 vaccine. Whole-study findings and limits: Donors were chiefly white British, with a greater number of females, and clonal diversity was perhaps underestimated.

Concerning this clone itself: Antigen: not known.

This CDR3 is built from 13 residues. Germline CDR1 SGHTA, CDR2 FQGTGA. V was clipped by 7 bases and J by 5 bases, with 14 bases between them. Sequencing was performed with immunoSEQ multiplex PCR; in TCRdb, only in-frame clones are kept and a portion is missing. Here the sample spans 55,000 to 90,000 clones, approximately 85% being singletons. The TCR originated in an adult in good health. V usage is TRBV7-3 and J usage is TRBJ2-5; no definite D call. The material sequenced was peripheral blood, taken on day 0 of AZD1222 vaccination. CDR3 nucleotides: TGTGCCAGCAATAACGGGTTGGGGGAGACCCAGTACTTC. Protein product: CASNNGLGETQYF.